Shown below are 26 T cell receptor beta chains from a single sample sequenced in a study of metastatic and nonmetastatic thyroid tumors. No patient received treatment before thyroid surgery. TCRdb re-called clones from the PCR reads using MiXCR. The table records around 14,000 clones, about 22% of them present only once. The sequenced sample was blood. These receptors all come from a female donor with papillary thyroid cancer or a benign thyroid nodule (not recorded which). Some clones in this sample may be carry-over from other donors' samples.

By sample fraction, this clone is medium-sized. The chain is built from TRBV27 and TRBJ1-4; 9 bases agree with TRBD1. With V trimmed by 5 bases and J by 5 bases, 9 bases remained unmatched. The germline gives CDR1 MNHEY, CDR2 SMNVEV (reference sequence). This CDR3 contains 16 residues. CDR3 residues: CASSPPGTGFNEKLFF. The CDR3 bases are TGTGCCAGCAGTCCACCCGGGACAGGGTTCAATGAAAAACTGTTTTTT.

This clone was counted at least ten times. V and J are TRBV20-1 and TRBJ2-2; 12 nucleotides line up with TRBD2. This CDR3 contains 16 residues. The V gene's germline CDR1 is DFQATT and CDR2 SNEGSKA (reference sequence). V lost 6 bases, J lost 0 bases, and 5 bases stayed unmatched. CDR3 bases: TGCAGTGCCCGAGGGACTAGCGGGTCGAACACCGGGGAGCTGTTTTTT. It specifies CSARGTSGSNTGELFF.

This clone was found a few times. The CDR3 coding sequence is TGTGCCAGTAGTATCCCCGGATCCTCCTACGAGCAGTACTTC. The encoded protein is CASSIPGSSYEQYF. J is TRBJ2-7 and V is TRBV19; D not resolved. Germline V gene lookup returns CDR1 LNHDA and CDR2 SQIVND (reference sequence). The CDR3 loop spans 14 amino acids. Trimming left V 3 bases short and J 0 bases short, with 9 bases between.

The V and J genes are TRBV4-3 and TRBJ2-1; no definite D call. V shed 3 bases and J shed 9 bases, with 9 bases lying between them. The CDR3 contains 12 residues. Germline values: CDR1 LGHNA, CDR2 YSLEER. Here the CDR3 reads CASSQTGLEQFF. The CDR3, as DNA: TGCGCCAGCAGCCAGACTGGGCTTGAGCAGTTCTTC.

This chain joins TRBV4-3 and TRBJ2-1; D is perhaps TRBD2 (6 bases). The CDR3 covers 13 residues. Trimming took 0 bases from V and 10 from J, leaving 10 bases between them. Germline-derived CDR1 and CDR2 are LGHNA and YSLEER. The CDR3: CASSQEGLAEQFF. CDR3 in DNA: TGCGCCAGCAGCCAAGAGGGGCTAGCGGAGCAGTTCTTC.

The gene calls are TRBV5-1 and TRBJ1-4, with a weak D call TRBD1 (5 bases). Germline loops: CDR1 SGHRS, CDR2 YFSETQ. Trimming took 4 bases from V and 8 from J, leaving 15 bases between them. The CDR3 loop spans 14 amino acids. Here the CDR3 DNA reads TGCGCCAGCAGCCCGGGACGGCGAAACGAAAAACTGTTTTTT. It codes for CASSPGRRNEKLFF. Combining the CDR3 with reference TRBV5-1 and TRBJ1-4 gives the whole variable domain KAGVTQTPRYLIKTRGQQVTLSCSPISGHRSVSWYQQTPGQGLQFLFEYFSETQRNKGNFPGRFSGRQFSNSRSEMNVSTLELGDSALYLCASSPGRRNEKLFFGSGTQLSVL.

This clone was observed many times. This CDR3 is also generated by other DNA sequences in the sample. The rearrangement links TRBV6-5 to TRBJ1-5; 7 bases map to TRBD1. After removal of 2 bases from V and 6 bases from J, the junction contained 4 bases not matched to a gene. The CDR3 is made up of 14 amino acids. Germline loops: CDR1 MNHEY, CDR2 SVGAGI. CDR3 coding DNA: TGTGCCAGCAGTTACGGAGCAGGGGGTCAGCCCCAGCATTTT. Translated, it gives CASSYGAGGQPQHF.

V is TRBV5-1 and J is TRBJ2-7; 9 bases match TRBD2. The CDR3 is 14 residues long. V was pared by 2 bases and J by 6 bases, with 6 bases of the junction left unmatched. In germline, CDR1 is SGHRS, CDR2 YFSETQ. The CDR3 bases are TGCGCCAGCAGCTTAGCGGGAGGAGCACCCGAGCAGTACTTC. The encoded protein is CASSLAGGAPEQYF.

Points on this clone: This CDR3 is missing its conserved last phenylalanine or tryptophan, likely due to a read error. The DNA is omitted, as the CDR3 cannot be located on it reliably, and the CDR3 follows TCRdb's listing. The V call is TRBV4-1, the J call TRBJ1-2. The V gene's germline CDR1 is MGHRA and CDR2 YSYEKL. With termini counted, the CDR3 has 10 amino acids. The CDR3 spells CASRGYGHTV.

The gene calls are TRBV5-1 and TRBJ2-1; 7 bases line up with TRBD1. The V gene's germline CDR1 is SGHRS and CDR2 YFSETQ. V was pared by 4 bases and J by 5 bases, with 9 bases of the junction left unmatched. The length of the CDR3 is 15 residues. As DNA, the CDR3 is TGCGCCAGCAGCCTGGAGAGGACAGGAAACAATGAGCAGTTCTTC. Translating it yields CASSLERTGNNEQFF.

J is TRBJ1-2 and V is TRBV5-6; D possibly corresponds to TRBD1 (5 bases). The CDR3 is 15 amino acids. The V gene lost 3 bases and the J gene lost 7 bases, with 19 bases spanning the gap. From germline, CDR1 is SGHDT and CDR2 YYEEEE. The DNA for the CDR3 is TGTGCCAGCAGCTCAGGTCGTTTCGGGGGTGGTGGCTACACCTTC. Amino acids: CASSSGRFGGGGYTF. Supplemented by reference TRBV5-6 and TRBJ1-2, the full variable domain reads DAGVTQSPTHLIKTRGQQVTLRCSPKSGHDTVSWYQQALGQGPQFIFQYYEEEERQRGNFPDRFSGHQFPNYSSELNVNALLLGDSALYLCASSSGRFGGGGYTFGSGTRLTVV.

The DNA for the CDR3 is TGTGCCAGCAGTGTTATTCTTCGGGACAGGGGAAGCACTGAAGCTTTCTTT. Translating it yields CASSVILRDRGSTEAFF. The genes are TRBV2 and TRBJ1-1; TRBD1 aligns across 10 bases. The CDR3 spans 17 residues. Germline values: CDR1 SNHLY, CDR2 FYNNEI. With 4 bases clipped from V and 4 bases from J, the junction kept 12 bases outside the gene matches.

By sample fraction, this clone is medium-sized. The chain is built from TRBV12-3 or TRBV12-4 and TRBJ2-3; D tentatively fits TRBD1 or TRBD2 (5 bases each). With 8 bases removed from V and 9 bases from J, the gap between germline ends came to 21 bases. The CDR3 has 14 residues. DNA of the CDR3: TGTGCCAGCCGCCTCGGGACCACATCTGAAACGCAGTATTTT. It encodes CASRLGTTSETQYF.

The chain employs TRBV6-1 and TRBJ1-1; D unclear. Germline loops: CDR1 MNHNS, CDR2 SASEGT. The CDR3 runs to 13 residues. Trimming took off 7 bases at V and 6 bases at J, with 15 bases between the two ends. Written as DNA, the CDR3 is TGTGCCAGCACCCTATCCGAGGGAGCTGAAGCTTTCTTT. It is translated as CASTLSEGAEAFF.

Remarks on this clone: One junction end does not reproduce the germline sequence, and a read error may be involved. The chain's CDR3 is CANSTRMNTEAFF. The CDR3 DNA reads as TGTGCCAACAGCACCCGGATGAACACTGAAGCTTTCTTT. The chain carries TRBV9 and TRBJ1-1; D uncertain. The CDR3 is made up of 13 amino acids. Germline CDR1 reads SGDLS; CDR2 reads YYNGEE.

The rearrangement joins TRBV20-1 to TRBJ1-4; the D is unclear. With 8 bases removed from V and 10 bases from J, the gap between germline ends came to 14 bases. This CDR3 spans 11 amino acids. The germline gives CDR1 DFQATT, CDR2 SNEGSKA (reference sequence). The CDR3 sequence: CSFTRAVKLFF. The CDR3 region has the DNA TGCAGTTTTACGCGGGCCGTAAAACTGTTTTTT.

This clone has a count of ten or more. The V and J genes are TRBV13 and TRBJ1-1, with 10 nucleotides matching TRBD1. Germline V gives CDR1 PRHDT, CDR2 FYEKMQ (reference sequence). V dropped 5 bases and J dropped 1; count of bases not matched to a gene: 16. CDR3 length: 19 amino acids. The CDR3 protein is CASSLDWEQDRGWNTEAFF. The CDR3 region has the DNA TGTGCCAGCAGCCTTGATTGGGAGCAGGACAGGGGGTGGAACACTGAAGCTTTCTTT.

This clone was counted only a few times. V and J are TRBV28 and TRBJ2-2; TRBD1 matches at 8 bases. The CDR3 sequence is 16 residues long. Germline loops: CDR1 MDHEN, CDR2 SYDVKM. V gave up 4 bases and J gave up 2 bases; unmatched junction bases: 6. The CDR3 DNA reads TGTGCCAGCAGTTCCTACAGGGGGGAAAACACCGGGGAGCTGTTTTTT. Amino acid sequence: CASSSYRGENTGELFF.

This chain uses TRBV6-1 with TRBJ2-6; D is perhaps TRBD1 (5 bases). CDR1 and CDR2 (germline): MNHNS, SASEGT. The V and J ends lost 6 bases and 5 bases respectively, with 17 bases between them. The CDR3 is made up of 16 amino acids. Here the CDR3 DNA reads TGTGCCAGCAGCCAAGTAGTCCAGGGTAGGGCCAACGTCCTGACTTTC. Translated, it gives CASSQVVQGRANVLTF.

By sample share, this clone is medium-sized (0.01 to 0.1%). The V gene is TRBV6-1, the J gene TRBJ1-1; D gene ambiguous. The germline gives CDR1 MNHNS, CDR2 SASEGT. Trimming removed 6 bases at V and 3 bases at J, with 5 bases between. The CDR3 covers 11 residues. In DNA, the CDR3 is TGTGCCAGCAGGCACGACACTGAAGCTTTCTTT. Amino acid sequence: CASRHDTEAFF.

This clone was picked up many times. In DNA form, the CDR3 reads TGCGCCAGCAGCCTGTCGTCTTCTAGAGAGCAGTACTTC. It translates to CASSLSSSREQYF. V usage is TRBV4-3 and J usage is TRBJ2-7; D not resolved. Germline CDR1 and CDR2: LGHNA and YSLEER. Deletions cut 4 bases from V and 7 bases from J, with 14 bases between. There are 13 residues in the CDR3.

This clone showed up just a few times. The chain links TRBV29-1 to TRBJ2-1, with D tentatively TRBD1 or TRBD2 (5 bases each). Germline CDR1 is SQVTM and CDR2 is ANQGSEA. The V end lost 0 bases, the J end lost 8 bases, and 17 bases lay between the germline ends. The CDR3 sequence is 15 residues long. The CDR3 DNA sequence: TGCAGCGTTGAAGATTTTGGGACCAGAGTGTATGAGCAGTTCTTC. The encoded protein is CSVEDFGTRVYEQFF.

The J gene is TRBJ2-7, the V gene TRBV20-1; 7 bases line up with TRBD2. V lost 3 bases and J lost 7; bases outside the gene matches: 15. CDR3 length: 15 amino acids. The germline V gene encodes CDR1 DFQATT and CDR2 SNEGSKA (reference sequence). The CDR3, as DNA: TGCAGTGCTAGCCGCGGTGGGGGAGGGCTCGGGGAGCAGTACTTC. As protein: CSASRGGGGLGEQYF.

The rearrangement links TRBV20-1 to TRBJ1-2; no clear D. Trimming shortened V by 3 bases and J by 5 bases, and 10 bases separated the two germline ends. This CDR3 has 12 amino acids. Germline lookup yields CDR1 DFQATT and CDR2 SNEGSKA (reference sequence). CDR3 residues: CSARYPEYGYTF. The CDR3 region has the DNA TGCAGTGCTAGGTACCCGGAGTATGGCTACACCTTC.

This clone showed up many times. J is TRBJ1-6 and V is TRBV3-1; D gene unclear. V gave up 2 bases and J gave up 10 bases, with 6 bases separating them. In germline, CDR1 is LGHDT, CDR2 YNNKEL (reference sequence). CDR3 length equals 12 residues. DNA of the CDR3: TGTGCCAGCAGCCAAAGGGCATCACCCCTCCACTTT. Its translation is CASSQRASPLHF.

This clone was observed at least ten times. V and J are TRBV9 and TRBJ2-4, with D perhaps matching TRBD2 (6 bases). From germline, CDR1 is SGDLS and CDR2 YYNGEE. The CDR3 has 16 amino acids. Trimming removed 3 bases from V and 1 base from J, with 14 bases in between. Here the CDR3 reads CASSEGLGDAKNIQYF. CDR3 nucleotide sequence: TGTGCCAGCAGCGAGGGACTGGGGGATGCCAAAAACATTCAGTACTTC.